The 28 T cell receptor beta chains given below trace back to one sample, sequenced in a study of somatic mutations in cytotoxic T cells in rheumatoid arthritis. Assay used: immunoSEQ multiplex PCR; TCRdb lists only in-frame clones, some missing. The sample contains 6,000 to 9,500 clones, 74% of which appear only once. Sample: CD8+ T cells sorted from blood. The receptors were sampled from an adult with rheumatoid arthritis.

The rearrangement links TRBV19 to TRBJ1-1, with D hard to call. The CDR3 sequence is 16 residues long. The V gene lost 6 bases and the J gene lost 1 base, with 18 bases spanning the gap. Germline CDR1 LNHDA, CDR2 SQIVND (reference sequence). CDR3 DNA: TGTGCCAGTAGCAATGTGAAGGTATTAAGGAACACTGAAGCTTTCTTT. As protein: CASSNVKVLRNTEAFF.

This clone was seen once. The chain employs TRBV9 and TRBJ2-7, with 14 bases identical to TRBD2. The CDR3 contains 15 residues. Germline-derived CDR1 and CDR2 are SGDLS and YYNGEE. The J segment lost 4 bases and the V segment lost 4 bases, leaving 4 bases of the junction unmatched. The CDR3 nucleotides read TGTGCCAGCAGCCCTTGGACTAGCGGGGGGTACGAGCAGTACTTC. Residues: CASSPWTSGGYEQYF.

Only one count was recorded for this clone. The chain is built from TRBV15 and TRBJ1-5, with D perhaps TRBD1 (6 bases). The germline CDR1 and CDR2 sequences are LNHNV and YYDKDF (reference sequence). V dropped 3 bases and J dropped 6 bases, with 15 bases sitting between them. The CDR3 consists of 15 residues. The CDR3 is CATSSARDTGQPQHF. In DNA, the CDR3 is TGTGCCACCAGCAGTGCCCGGGACACTGGTCAGCCCCAGCATTTT.

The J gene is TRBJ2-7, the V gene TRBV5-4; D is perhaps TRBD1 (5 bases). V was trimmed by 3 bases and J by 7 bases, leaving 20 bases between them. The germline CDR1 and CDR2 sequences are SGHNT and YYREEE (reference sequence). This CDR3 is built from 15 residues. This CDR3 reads CASSWEESRQGEQYF. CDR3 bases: TGTGCCAGCAGCTGGGAAGAGAGCCGCCAGGGTGAGCAGTACTTC. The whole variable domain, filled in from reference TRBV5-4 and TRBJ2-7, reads ETGVTQSPTHLIKTRGQQVTLRCSSQSGHNTVSWYQQALGQGPQFIFQYYREEENGRGNFPPRFSGLQFPNYSSELNVNALELDDSALYLCASSWEESRQGEQYFGPGTRLTVT.

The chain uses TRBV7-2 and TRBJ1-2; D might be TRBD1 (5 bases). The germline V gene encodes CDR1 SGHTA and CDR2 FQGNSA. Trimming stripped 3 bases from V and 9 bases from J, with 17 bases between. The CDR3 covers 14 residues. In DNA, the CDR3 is TGTGCCAGCAGCTTCAAAGGGGCCGGGGGGAGCTACACCTTC. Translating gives CASSFKGAGGSYTF.

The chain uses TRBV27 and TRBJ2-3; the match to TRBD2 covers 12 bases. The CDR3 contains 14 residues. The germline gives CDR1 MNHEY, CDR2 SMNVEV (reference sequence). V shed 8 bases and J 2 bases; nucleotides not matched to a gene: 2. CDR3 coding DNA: TGTGCCAGCCGGACTAGCGGGGCCACAGATACGCAGTATTTT. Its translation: CASRTSGATDTQYF.

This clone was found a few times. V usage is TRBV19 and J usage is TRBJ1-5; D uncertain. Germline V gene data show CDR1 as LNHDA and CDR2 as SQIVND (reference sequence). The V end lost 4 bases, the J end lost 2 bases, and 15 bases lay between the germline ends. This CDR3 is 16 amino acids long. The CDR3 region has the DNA TGTGCCAGTAGTACGTCGCGGGGTTTCGGCAATCAGCCCCAGCATTTT. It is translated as CASSTSRGFGNQPQHF.

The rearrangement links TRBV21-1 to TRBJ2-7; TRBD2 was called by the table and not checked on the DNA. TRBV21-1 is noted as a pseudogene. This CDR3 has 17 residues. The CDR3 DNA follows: TGTGCCCCCAGCCCCCGGACTAGCGGGGGACCTACCTACGAGCAGTACTTC. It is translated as CAPSPRTSGGPTYEQYF.

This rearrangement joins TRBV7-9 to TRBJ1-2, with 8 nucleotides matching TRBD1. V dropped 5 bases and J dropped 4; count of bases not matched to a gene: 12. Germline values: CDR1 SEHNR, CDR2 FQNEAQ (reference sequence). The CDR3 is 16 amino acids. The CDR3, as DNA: TGTGCCAGCAGCCTAAGCCCAGGGGGACAGGCCTATGGCTACACCTTC. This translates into CASSLSPGGQAYGYTF. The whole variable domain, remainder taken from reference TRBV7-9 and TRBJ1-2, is DTGVSQNPRHKITKRGQNVTFRCDPISEHNRLYWYRQTLGQGPEFLTYFQNEAQLEKSRLLSDRFSAERPKGSFSTLEIQRTEQGDSAMYLCASSLSPGGQAYGYTFGSGTRLTVV.

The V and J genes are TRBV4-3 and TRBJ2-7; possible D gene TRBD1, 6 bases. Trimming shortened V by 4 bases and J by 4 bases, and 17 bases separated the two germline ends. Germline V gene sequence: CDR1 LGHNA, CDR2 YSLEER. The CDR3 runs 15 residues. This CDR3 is CASSPSIRGSYEQYF. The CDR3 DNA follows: TGCGCCAGCAGCCCAAGTATCAGGGGTTCGTACGAGCAGTACTTC.

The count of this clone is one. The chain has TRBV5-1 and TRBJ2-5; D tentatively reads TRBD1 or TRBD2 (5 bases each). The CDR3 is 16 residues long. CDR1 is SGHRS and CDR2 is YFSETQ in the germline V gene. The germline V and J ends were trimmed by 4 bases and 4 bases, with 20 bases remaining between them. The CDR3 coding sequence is TGCGCCAGCAGCCGGATGGGGACGTCGGGTGGAGAGACCCAGTACTTC. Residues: CASSRMGTSGGETQYF.

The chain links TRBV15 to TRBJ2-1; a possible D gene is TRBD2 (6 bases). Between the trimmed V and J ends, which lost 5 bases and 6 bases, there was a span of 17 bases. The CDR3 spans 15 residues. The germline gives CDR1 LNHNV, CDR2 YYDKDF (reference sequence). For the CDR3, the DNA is TGTGCCACCAGCTTTAGTAGACTAGTCAGCAATGAGCAGTTCTTC. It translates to CATSFSRLVSNEQFF.

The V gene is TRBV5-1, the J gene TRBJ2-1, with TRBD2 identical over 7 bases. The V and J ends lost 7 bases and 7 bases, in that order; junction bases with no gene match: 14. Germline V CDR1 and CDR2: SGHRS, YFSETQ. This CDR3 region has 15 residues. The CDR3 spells CASSPPRLAENEQFF. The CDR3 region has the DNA TGCGCCAGCTCGCCCCCCAGGCTAGCGGAAAATGAGCAGTTCTTC.

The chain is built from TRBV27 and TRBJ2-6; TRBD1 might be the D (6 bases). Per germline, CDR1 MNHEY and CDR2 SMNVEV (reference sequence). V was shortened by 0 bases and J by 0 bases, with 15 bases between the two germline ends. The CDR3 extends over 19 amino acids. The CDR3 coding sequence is TGTGCCAGCAGTTTATCCGGACGGGACACGTTCTCTGGGGCCAACGTCCTGACTTTC. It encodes CASSLSGRDTFSGANVLTF. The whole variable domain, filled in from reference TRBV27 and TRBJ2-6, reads EAQVTQNPRYLITVTGKKLTVTCSQNMNHEYMSWYRQDPGLGLRQIYYSMNVEVTDKGDVPEGYKVSRKEKRNFPLILESPSPNQTSLYFCASSLSGRDTFSGANVLTFGAGSRLTVL.

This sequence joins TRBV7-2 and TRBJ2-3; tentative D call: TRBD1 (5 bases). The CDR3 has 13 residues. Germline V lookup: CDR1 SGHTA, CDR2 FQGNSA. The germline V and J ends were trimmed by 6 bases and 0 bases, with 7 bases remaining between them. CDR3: CASRDTSTDTQYF. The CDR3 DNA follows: TGTGCCAGCAGGGACACTAGCACAGATACGCAGTATTTT.

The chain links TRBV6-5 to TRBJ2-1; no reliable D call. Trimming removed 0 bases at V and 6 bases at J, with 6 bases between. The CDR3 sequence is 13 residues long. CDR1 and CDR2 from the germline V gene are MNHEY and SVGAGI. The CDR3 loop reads CASSYSISNEQFF. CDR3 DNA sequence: TGTGCCAGCAGTTACTCGATTTCCAATGAGCAGTTCTTC.

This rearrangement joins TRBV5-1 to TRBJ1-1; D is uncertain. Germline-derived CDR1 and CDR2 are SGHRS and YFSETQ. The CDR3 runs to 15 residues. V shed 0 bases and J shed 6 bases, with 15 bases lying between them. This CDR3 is CASSLDPGDEAEAFF. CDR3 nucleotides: TGCGCCAGCAGCTTGGATCCAGGAGATGAGGCTGAAGCTTTCTTT.

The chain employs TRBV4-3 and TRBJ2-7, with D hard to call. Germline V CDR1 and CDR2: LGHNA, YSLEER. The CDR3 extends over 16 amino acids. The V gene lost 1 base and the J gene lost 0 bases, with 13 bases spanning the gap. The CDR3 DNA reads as TGCGCCAGCAGCCAAGGCGTAGCCGAGACCTCCTACGAGCAGTACTTC. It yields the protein CASSQGVAETSYEQYF.

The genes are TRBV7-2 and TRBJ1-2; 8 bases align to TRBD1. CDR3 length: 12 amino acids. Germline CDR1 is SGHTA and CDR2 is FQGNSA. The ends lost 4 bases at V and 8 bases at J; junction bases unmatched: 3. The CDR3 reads CASSYRTGGYTF. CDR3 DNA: TGTGCCAGCAGCTACAGGACAGGGGGCTACACCTTC. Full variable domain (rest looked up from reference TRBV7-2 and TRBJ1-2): GAGVSQSPSNKVTEKGKDVELRCDPISGHTALYWYRQSLGQGLEFLIYFQGNSAPDKSGLPSDRFSAERTGGSVSTLTIQRTQQEDSAVYLCASSYRTGGYTFGSGTRLTVV.

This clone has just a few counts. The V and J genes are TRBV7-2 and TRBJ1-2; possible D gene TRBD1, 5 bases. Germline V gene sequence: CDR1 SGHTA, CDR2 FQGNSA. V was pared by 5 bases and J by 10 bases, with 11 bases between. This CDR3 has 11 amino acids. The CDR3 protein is CASSLSGLYTF. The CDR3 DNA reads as TGTGCCAGCAGCCTTTCGGGGCTCTACACCTTC.

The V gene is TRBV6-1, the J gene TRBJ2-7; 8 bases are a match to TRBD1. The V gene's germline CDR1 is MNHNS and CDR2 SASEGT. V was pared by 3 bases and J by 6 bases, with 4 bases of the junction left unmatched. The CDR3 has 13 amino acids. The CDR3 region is CASSETGVGEQYF. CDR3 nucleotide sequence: TGTGCCAGCAGTGAGACAGGGGTGGGCGAGCAGTACTTC.

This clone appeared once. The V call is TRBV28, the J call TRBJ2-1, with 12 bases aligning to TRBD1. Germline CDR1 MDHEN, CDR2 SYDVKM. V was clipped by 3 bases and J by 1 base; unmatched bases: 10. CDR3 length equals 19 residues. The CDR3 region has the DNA TGTGCCAGCAGTTTTCCGGGACAGGGGGCGATAAGATCCTACAATGAGCAGTTCTTC. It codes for CASSFPGQGAIRSYNEQFF.

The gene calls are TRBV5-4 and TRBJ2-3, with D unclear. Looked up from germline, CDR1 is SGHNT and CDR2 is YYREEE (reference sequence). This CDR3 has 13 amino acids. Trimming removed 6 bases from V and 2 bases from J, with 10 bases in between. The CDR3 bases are TGTGCCAGCACCCCCCCGTCCACAGATACGCAGTATTTT. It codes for CASTPPSTDTQYF.

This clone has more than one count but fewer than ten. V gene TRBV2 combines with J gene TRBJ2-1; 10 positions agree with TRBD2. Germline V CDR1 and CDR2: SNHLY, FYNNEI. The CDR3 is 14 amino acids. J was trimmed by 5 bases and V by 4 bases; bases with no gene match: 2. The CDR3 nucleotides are TGTGCCAGCAGTGTCAGCGGGGGGGACAATGAGCAGTTCTTC. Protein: CASSVSGGDNEQFF.

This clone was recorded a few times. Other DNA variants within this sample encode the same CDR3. The chain's CDR3 is CASSVRTGELFF. CDR3 DNA: TGTGCCAGCAGCGTACGAACCGGGGAGCTGTTTTTT. V gene TRBV9 combines with J gene TRBJ2-2; D is unresolved. CDR1 and CDR2 from the germline V gene are SGDLS and YYNGEE. There are 12 residues in the CDR3. Trimming removed 1 base at V and 5 bases at J, with 3 bases between.

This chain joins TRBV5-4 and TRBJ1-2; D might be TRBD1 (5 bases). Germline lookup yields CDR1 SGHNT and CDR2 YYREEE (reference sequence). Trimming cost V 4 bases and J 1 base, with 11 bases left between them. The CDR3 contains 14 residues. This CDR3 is CASSLGEGNYGYTF. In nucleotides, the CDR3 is TGTGCCAGCAGCCTGGGGGAGGGTAACTATGGCTACACCTTC.

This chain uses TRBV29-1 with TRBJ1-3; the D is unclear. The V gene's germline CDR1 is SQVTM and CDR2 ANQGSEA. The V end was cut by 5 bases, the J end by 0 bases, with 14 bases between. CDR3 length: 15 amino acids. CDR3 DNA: TGCAGCGTTATGAGCGATGAGCACTCTGGAAACACCATATATTTT. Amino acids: CSVMSDEHSGNTIYF. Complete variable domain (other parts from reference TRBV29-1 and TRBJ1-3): SAVISQKPSRDICQRGTSLTIQCQVDSQVTMMFWYRQQPGQSLTLIATANQGSEATYESGFVIDKFPISRPNLTFSTLTVSNMSPEDSSIYLCSVMSDEHSGNTIYFGEGSWLTVV.

The CDR3 loop reads CASSYAPGANVLTF. The DNA for the CDR3 is TGTGCCAGCAGCTATGCACCTGGGGCCAACGTCCTGACTTTC. The rearrangement uses TRBV21-1 and TRBJ2-6. TRBV21-1 is annotated as a pseudogene. The CDR3 is 14 residues long.